The rows below give T cell receptor beta chains drawn from one sample of a study of T cells in Graves' hyperthyroidism and ophthalmopathy. A single record per CDR3 protein comes from TCRdb applying MiXCR to the multiplex PCR reads. The table has more than 450,000 distinct CDR3 sequences, about 14% seen once. Sample: blood. Receptor source: a woman in her thirties or forties with Graves' hyperthyroidism. CDR3s include the opening cysteine and the closing phenylalanine or tryptophan. Fields, in order: V gene, J gene, CDR3 length, D gene, clone size, CDR3 protein, CDR3 DNA. The D gene is left open where the match is weak. Clone size is stated in some rows and not others, as once, few, many or a class when expanded.

TRBV27	TRBJ1-4	14	.	many	CASSSTLEGEKLFF	TGTGCCAGCAGTTCTACATTAGAGGGTGAAAAACTGTTTTTT
TRBV28	TRBJ2-3	15	TRBD1	many	CASSPLDRGLDTQYF	TGTGCCAGCAGCCCTCTGGACAGGGGGTTGGATACGCAGTATTTT
TRBV2	TRBJ2-1	15	TRBD2	many	CASSEKREPYNEQFF	TGTGCCAGCAGTGAAAAGCGGGAGCCCTACAATGAGCAGTTCTTC
TRBV9	TRBJ2-7	13	.	many	CASSVSTGPEQYF	TGTGCCAGCAGCGTATCAACAGGGCCCGAGCAGTACTTC
TRBV27	TRBJ2-3	17	TRBD2	.	CASGPQVAGEGTDTQYF	TGTGCCAGCGGGCCCCAAGTAGCGGGAGAGGGCACAGATACGCAGTATTTT
TRBV7-6	TRBJ2-6	17	TRBD1	many	CASSLERQGAGANVLTF	TGTGCCAGCAGCCTTGAAAGACAGGGGGCTGGGGCCAACGTCCTGACTTTC
TRBV11-2	TRBJ2-7	17	TRBD1	many	CASSLVLVGTGSYEQYF	TGTGCCAGCAGCTTAGTTCTTGTGGGGACAGGGTCCTACGAGCAGTACTTC
TRBV2	TRBJ2-7	15	TRBD2	many	CASSDTSGISYEQYF	TGTGCCAGCAGTGACACTAGCGGGATCTCCTACGAGCAGTACTTC
TRBV2	TRBJ1-4	16	.	many	CASSEIQAATNEKLFF	TGTGCCAGCAGTGAAATTCAGGCTGCAACTAATGAAAAACTGTTTTTT
TRBV18	TRBJ1-1	16	TRBD1	.	CASSPRQGGPNTEAFF	TGTGCCAGCTCACCAAGGCAGGGGGGCCCCAACACTGAAGCTTTCTTT
TRBV20-1	TRBJ2-2	20	TRBD2	.	CSARVPEGVAGGPTPGELFF	TGCAGTGCTAGGGTGCCGGAGGGGGTAGCGGGAGGGCCTACTCCCGGGGAGCTGTTTTTT
TRBV12-3/TRBV12-4	TRBJ1-4	17	TRBD1	many	CASSNTQKTGRREKLFF	TGTGCCAGCAGCAACACACAAAAGACAGGGAGGCGAGAAAAACTGTTTTTT
TRBV30	TRBJ2-2	14	TRBD1	many	CAWTGQGFTGELFF	TGTGCCTGGACCGGACAGGGATTCACCGGGGAGCTGTTTTTT
TRBV3-1	TRBJ2-2	15	.	once	CASSQYDRYTGELFF	TGTGCCAGCAGCCAATACGACAGATACACCGGGGAGCTGTTTTTT
TRBV20-1	TRBJ1-5	14	TRBD1	many	CSAQGQGGNQPQHF	TGCAGTGCCCAGGGACAGGGCGGCAATCAGCCCCAGCATTTT
TRBV30	TRBJ2-3	12	.	.	CAWSHVADTQYF	TGTGCCTGGAGCCACGTAGCAGATACGCAGTATTTT
TRBV28	TRBJ1-2	12	.	many	CASSPYGYGYTF	TGTGCCAGCAGCCCTTACGGCTATGGCTACACCTTC
TRBV19	TRBJ2-7	16	TRBD2	once	CASSIALGREREEQYF	TGTGCCAGTAGTATTGCCCTGGGGCGGGAGAGGGAAGAGCAGTACTTC
TRBV20-1	TRBJ2-7	14	.	.	CSARVPTSYYEQYF	TGCAGTGCTAGAGTCCCGACTAGTTACTACGAGCAGTACTTC
TRBV19	TRBJ2-7	17	TRBD2	many	CATRDRLTTSGPYEQYF	TGTGCCACCAGGGACAGGTTGACGACTAGCGGGCCCTACGAGCAGTACTTC
TRBV10-3	TRBJ2-7	15	TRBD1	many	CAISGGQGSSYEQYF	TGTGCCATCAGTGGGGGACAGGGGAGCTCCTACGAGCAGTACTTC
TRBV12-3/TRBV12-4	TRBJ2-7	13	.	many	CASTQGHSYEQYF	TGTGCCAGCACCCAGGGACACTCCTACGAGCAGTACTTC
TRBV7-2	TRBJ2-6	17	TRBD1	.	CASSTRQGVAGANVLTF	TGTGCCAGCAGCACCCGACAGGGGGTTGCGGGGGCCAACGTCCTGACTTTC
TRBV28	TRBJ2-2	15	TRBD2	many	CASTLGGFNTGELFF	TGTGCCAGCACCTTGGGGGGGTTTAACACCGGGGAGCTGTTTTTT
TRBV5-1	TRBJ1-2	15	.	many	CASKEIAGDGYGYTF	TGCGCCAGCAAGGAGATAGCAGGGGACGGCTATGGCTACACCTTC
TRBV3-1	TRBJ1-1	13	.	many	CASSIGRNTEAFF	TGTGCCAGCAGTATAGGACGGAACACTGAAGCTTTCTTT
TRBV28	TRBJ1-1	15	.	.	CASSPLSGGLYEAFF	TGTGCCAGCAGTCCACTCTCTGGGGGCCTCTATGAAGCTTTCTTT
TRBV5-1	TRBJ2-2	14	.	few	CASSEGAGTGELFF	TGCGCCAGCAGCGAGGGCGCGGGCACCGGGGAGCTGTTTTTT
TRBV5-1	TRBJ2-7	14	.	many	CASSLVASRYEQYF	TGCGCCAGCAGCTTGGTAGCTAGCAGATACGAGCAGTACTTC
TRBV5-1	TRBJ1-1	17	.	few	CASSLDLQAVMNTEAFF	TGCGCCAGCAGCTTGGATCTACAGGCAGTCATGAACACTGAAGCTTTCTTT
TRBV5-6	TRBJ2-7	14	TRBD2	many	CASSLSGRWYEQYF	TGTGCCAGCAGCTTAAGCGGGAGATGGTACGAGCAGTACTTC
TRBV6-1	TRBJ2-7	14	.	many	CASSDVVTAYEQYF	TGTGCCAGCAGTGATGTCGTTACAGCCTACGAGCAGTACTTC
TRBV3-1	TRBJ2-1	18	TRBD2	many	CASSPGFSTSGVYNEQFF	TGTGCCAGCAGCCCCGGCTTTTCGACTAGCGGAGTGTACAATGAGCAGTTCTTC
TRBV6-1	TRBJ2-7	14	TRBD1	many	CASSLGQGRHEQYF	TGTGCCAGCAGTCTAGGACAGGGGCGGCACGAGCAGTACTTC
TRBV7-3	TRBJ2-7	16	.	few	CASSSSPTSPSHEQYF	TGTGCCAGCAGCTCCTCCCCCACTAGCCCTTCCCACGAGCAGTACTTC
TRBV6-1	TRBJ1-1	15	.	many	CASSPKYRVNTEAFF	TGTGCCAGCAGCCCCAAATACAGGGTTAACACTGAAGCTTTCTTT
TRBV28	TRBJ2-2	13	.	many	CASSFDDTGELFF	TGTGCCAGCAGTTTCGACGACACCGGGGAGCTGTTTTTT
TRBV28	TRBJ1-1	12	.	few	CASSLLDVEAFF	TGTGCCAGCAGTTTATTGGATGTTGAAGCTTTCTTT
TRBV12-3/TRBV12-4	TRBJ2-7	12	.	.	CASKQESYEHYF	TGTGCCAGCAAGCAGGAGAGTTACGAGCATTACTTC
TRBV12-3/TRBV12-4	TRBJ2-7	17	TRBD2	many	CASSLRVAGGPGDEQYF	TGTGCCAGCAGTTTACGGGTAGCGGGAGGGCCTGGCGACGAGCAGTACTTC
TRBV5-1	TRBJ2-7	15	.	.	CASSLGLRTDYEQYF	TGTGCCAGCAGCTTAGGCCTCCGGACAGACTACGAGCAGTACTTC
TRBV28	TRBJ1-2	13	.	many	CASSLYRVGGYTF	TGTGCCAGCAGTTTATACAGGGTGGGTGGCTACACCTTC
TRBV6-2/TRBV6-3	TRBJ2-1	14	TRBD1	many	CASSWGQRYNEQFF	TGTGCCAGCAGTTGGGGACAGAGGTACAATGAGCAGTTCTTC
TRBV12-3/TRBV12-4	TRBJ1-1	12	.	many	CASSFSNAEAFF	TGTGCCAGCAGCTTCTCGAACGCTGAAGCTTTCTTT
TRBV9	TRBJ2-3	16	TRBD1	few	CASSVAGTGRGDTQYF	TGTGCCAGCAGCGTAGCCGGGACAGGGCGGGGAGATACGCAGTATTTT
TRBV20-1	TRBJ2-3	14	.	.	CSGFRGGTTDTQYF	TGCAGTGGTTTCCGAGGGGGGACCACAGATACGCAGTATTTT
TRBV5-8	TRBJ2-5	15	.	many	CASSLEGGGKETQYF	TGTGCCAGCAGCTTGGAGGGAGGGGGAAAAGAGACCCAGTACTTC
TRBV27	TRBJ2-1	15	TRBD2	many	CASSQIVAGGDEQFF	TGTGCCAGCAGTCAGATAGTAGCGGGAGGGGATGAGCAGTTCTTC
TRBV20-1	TRBJ2-7	14	TRBD1	many	CSARTQGFSYEQYF	TGCAGTGCCAGAACACAGGGGTTCTCCTACGAGCAGTACTTC
TRBV25-1	TRBJ1-2	15	.	.	CASRTPAGPNYGYTF	TGTGCCAGCAGAACTCCCGCAGGGCCCAACTATGGCTACACCTTC
TRBV4-1	TRBJ1-6	16	TRBD1	.	CASSQDRGSRNSPLHF	TGCGCCAGCAGCCAAGACAGGGGGTCCCGTAATTCACCCCTCCACTTT
TRBV28	TRBJ2-5	12	TRBD2	many	CASSLNSGRLYF	TGTGCCAGCAGTTTGAATAGCGGGAGATTGTACTTC
TRBV27	TRBJ2-5	18	.	.	CASSFRRAGVAPQETQYF	TGTGCCAGCAGTTTTAGGCGGGCAGGGGTGGCCCCCCAAGAGACCCAGTACTTC
TRBV6-1	TRBJ1-1	13	.	.	CASSGLNRVEAFF	TGTGCCAGCAGTGGTCTAAACAGGGTAGAAGCTTTCTTT
TRBV5-4	TRBJ1-2	15	TRBD1	few	CAGSLASDRGYGYTF	TGTGCCGGCAGCTTGGCCTCGGACAGGGGATACGGCTACACCTTC
TRBV20-1	TRBJ2-1	14	TRBD2	few	CSARTSGFYNEQFF	TGCAGTGCTAGGACTAGCGGGTTCTACAATGAGCAGTTCTTC
TRBV12-3/TRBV12-4	TRBJ1-5	22	TRBD1	.	CASSTSYVEDRAGQGSNQPQHF	TGTGCCAGCAGTACTTCTTACGTGGAGGACCGCGCGGGACAGGGGAGCAATCAGCCCCAGCATTTT
TRBV5-1	TRBJ1-2	15	TRBD1	few	CASRQNTGVGYGYTF	TGCGCCAGCAGACAAAATACAGGGGTGGGCTATGGCTACACCTTC
TRBV9	TRBJ2-2	15	TRBD1	.	CASDPGQGASGELFF	TGTGCCAGTGACCCGGGACAGGGGGCGAGCGGGGAGCTGTTTTTT
TRBV5-1	TRBJ2-7	15	TRBD1	many	CASSGPGQAPYEQYF	TGCGCCAGCAGCGGACCGGGACAGGCTCCCTACGAGCAGTACTTC